These T cell receptor beta chains were read from a single sample in a study of OX40 agonist ivuxolimab in advanced cancers. The table came from immunoSEQ multiplex PCR; TCRdb's copy has only in-frame clones and leaves some out. Among about 59,000 clones listed, more than 75% were seen once. This material consisted of CD4+ or CD8+ T cells sorted from blood, taken in a trial of the OX40 agonist ivuxolimab. All receptors come from an adult with an advanced solid tumor such as melanoma, head and neck, liver or kidney cancer. The CDR3 runs from the conserved cysteine through the conserved F or W. The order of the fields is J gene, D gene, V gene, CDR3 length, clone size, CDR3 protein, CDR3 DNA. D genes are given only for firm matches. Part of the rows lack a size; the others show once, few, many or a class for expanded clones.

J gene: TRBJ2-3; D gene: NA; V gene: TRBV6-6; CDR3 length: 13; clone size: NA; CDR3 protein: CASSYEGTDTQYF; CDR3 DNA: TGTGCCAGCAGTTACGAGGGGACAGATACGCAGTATTTT
J gene: TRBJ1-2; D gene: TRBD1; V gene: TRBV2; CDR3 length: 14; clone size: few; CDR3 protein: CASRRQGADYGYTF; CDR3 DNA: TGTGCCAGCAGGCGACAGGGAGCGGACTATGGCTACACCTTC
J gene: TRBJ2-1; D gene: TRBD2; V gene: TRBV10-3; CDR3 length: 19; clone size: NA; CDR3 protein: CAITPSGSSGGSSYNEQFF; CDR3 DNA: TGTGCCATCACCCCTTCGGGGTCGAGCGGGGGTAGCTCCTACAATGAGCAGTTCTTC
J gene: TRBJ1-4; D gene: NA; V gene: TRBV5-5; CDR3 length: 14; clone size: NA; CDR3 protein: CASSSLGVGEKLFF; CDR3 DNA: TGTGCCAGCAGTTCCCTGGGGGTCGGCGAAAAACTGTTTTTT
J gene: TRBJ1-5; D gene: NA; V gene: TRBV10-3; CDR3 length: 14; clone size: NA; CDR3 protein: CAIKGGGLNQPQHF; CDR3 DNA: TGTGCCATCAAGGGAGGAGGGCTTAATCAGCCCCAGCATTTT
J gene: TRBJ2-5; D gene: NA; V gene: TRBV2; CDR3 length: 15; clone size: few; CDR3 protein: CASNTPRVAQETQYF; CDR3 DNA: TGTGCCAGCAATACACCTAGGGTGGCCCAAGAGACCCAGTACTTC
J gene: TRBJ2-7; D gene: NA; V gene: TRBV10-3; CDR3 length: 10; clone size: NA; CDR3 protein: CATRDYEQYF; CDR3 DNA: TGTGCCACGCGGGACTACGAGCAGTACTTC
J gene: TRBJ1-4; D gene: NA; V gene: TRBV5-6; CDR3 length: 14; clone size: NA; CDR3 protein: CASSLGQTNEKLFF; CDR3 DNA: TGTGCCAGCAGCTTAGGACAGACTAATGAAAAACTGTTTTTT
J gene: TRBJ1-6; D gene: NA; V gene: TRBV15; CDR3 length: 19; clone size: NA; CDR3 protein: CATSRDRGGMSSYNSPLHF; CDR3 DNA: TGTGCCACCAGCAGAGATCGGGGAGGGATGAGCTCCTATAATTCACCCCTCCACTTT
J gene: TRBJ2-7; D gene: TRBD1; V gene: TRBV10-3; CDR3 length: 14; clone size: once; CDR3 protein: CAISGGDSVLLQYF; CDR3 DNA: TGTGCCATCAGTGGAGGGGACAGCGTCCTCTTGCAGTACTTC
J gene: TRBJ2-5; D gene: NA; V gene: TRBV30; CDR3 length: 11; clone size: NA; CDR3 protein: CAWSGQETQYF; CDR3 DNA: TGTGCCTGGAGCGGCCAAGAGACCCAGTACTTC
J gene: TRBJ1-5; D gene: TRBD1; V gene: TRBV5-4; CDR3 length: 15; clone size: NA; CDR3 protein: CASSLAQGGYQPQHF; CDR3 DNA: TGTGCCAGCAGCTTGGCTCAGGGGGGTTATCAGCCCCAGCATTTT
J gene: TRBJ2-3; D gene: NA; V gene: TRBV30; CDR3 length: 11; clone size: NA; CDR3 protein: CAWSAWEAQYF; CDR3 DNA: TGTGCCTGGAGTGCCTGGGAGGCGCAGTATTTT
J gene: TRBJ1-2; D gene: NA; V gene: TRBV2; CDR3 length: 14; clone size: NA; CDR3 protein: CASSSASFNYGYTF; CDR3 DNA: TGTGCCAGCAGTTCAGCGTCCTTTAACTATGGCTACACCTTC
J gene: TRBJ1-1; D gene: TRBD1; V gene: TRBV6-6; CDR3 length: 14; clone size: NA; CDR3 protein: CASSYGQGAPEAFF; CDR3 DNA: TGTGCCAGCAGTTACGGGCAGGGGGCCCCTGAAGCTTTCTTT
J gene: TRBJ2-1; D gene: NA; V gene: TRBV7-6; CDR3 length: 16; clone size: NA; CDR3 protein: CASSKPPWGTYNEQFF; CDR3 DNA: TGTGCCAGCAGCAAACCCCCCTGGGGGACCTACAATGAGCAGTTCTTC
J gene: TRBJ1-2; D gene: TRBD1; V gene: TRBV4-1; CDR3 length: 12; clone size: NA; CDR3 protein: CASSRTGDGYTF; CDR3 DNA: TGCGCCAGCAGCCGGACAGGGGACGGCTACACCTTC
J gene: TRBJ1-1; D gene: NA; V gene: TRBV6-5; CDR3 length: 13; clone size: NA; CDR3 protein: CASSYQGNTEAFF; CDR3 DNA: TGTGCCAGCAGTTACCAAGGAAACACTGAAGCTTTCTTT
J gene: TRBJ2-1; D gene: NA; V gene: TRBV6-5; CDR3 length: 12; clone size: NA; CDR3 protein: CASSTLLAEQFF; CDR3 DNA: TGTGCCAGCAGTACACTCTTGGCGGAGCAGTTCTTC
J gene: TRBJ1-4; D gene: NA; V gene: TRBV7-2; CDR3 length: 13; clone size: NA; CDR3 protein: CASSQGQGEKLFF; CDR3 DNA: TGTGCCAGCAGCCAGGGACAAGGCGAAAAACTGTTTTTT
J gene: TRBJ2-5; D gene: NA; V gene: TRBV23-1; CDR3 length: 16; clone size: NA; CDR3 protein: CASSQSPRTHQETQYF; CDR3 DNA: TGCGCCAGCAGTCAATCCCCCCGAACACACCAAGAGACCCAGTACTTC
J gene: TRBJ1-4; D gene: TRBD1; V gene: TRBV28; CDR3 length: 18; clone size: NA; CDR3 protein: CASSWLSGGRSDNEKLFF; CDR3 DNA: TGTGCCAGCAGTTGGCTTTCAGGGGGCCGTTCGGATAATGAAAAACTGTTTTTT
J gene: TRBJ1-1; D gene: NA; V gene: TRBV5-1; CDR3 length: 15; clone size: NA; CDR3 protein: CASSLVGGQGTEAFF; CDR3 DNA: TGCGCCAGCAGCTTGGTCGGGGGCCAGGGCACTGAAGCTTTCTTT
J gene: TRBJ1-5; D gene: NA; V gene: TRBV7-9; CDR3 length: 13; clone size: NA; CDR3 protein: CASSPLDNQPQHF; CDR3 DNA: TGTGCCAGCAGCCCCCTGGACAATCAGCCCCAGCATTTT
J gene: TRBJ2-3; D gene: TRBD2; V gene: TRBV18; CDR3 length: 13; clone size: NA; CDR3 protein: CATLGTITDTQYF; CDR3 DNA: TGTGCCACCCTCGGGACTATCACAGATACGCAGTATTTT
J gene: TRBJ1-4; D gene: TRBD1; V gene: TRBV15; CDR3 length: 15; clone size: NA; CDR3 protein: CATSRDRGPNEKLFF; CDR3 DNA: TGTGCCACCAGCAGAGACAGGGGGCCTAATGAAAAACTGTTTTTT
J gene: TRBJ1-5; D gene: NA; V gene: TRBV7-9; CDR3 length: 14; clone size: NA; CDR3 protein: CASSFSGINQPQHF; CDR3 DNA: TGTGCCAGCAGCTTTTCAGGGATAAATCAGCCCCAGCATTTT
J gene: TRBJ2-1; D gene: TRBD2; V gene: TRBV9; CDR3 length: 15; clone size: NA; CDR3 protein: CASSVMGGAYNEQFF; CDR3 DNA: TGTGCCAGCAGCGTAATGGGAGGGGCCTACAATGAGCAGTTCTTC
J gene: TRBJ1-2; D gene: NA; V gene: TRBV28; CDR3 length: 12; clone size: NA; CDR3 protein: CASRDPPRGYTF; CDR3 DNA: TGTGCCAGCCGGGACCCCCCAAGGGGCTACACCTTC
J gene: TRBJ2-2; D gene: NA; V gene: TRBV6-1; CDR3 length: 15; clone size: NA; CDR3 protein: CASRGTTANTGELFF; CDR3 DNA: TGTGCCAGCAGGGGTACGACGGCGAACACCGGGGAGCTGTTTTTT
J gene: TRBJ1-5; D gene: NA; V gene: TRBV30; CDR3 length: 13; clone size: few; CDR3 protein: CAWTRDTNQPQHF; CDR3 DNA: TGTGCCTGGACCAGGGACACCAATCAGCCCCAGCATTTT
J gene: TRBJ1-5; D gene: NA; V gene: TRBV7-9; CDR3 length: 13; clone size: NA; CDR3 protein: CASADSPNQPQHF; CDR3 DNA: TGTGCCAGCGCGGACAGCCCCAATCAGCCCCAGCATTTT
J gene: TRBJ1-1; D gene: NA; V gene: TRBV4-3; CDR3 length: 15; clone size: NA; CDR3 protein: CASSQVQGMNTEAFF; CDR3 DNA: TGCGCCAGCAGCCAAGTACAAGGGATGAACACTGAAGCTTTCTTT
J gene: TRBJ2-3; D gene: TRBD2; V gene: TRBV10-3; CDR3 length: 15; clone size: NA; CDR3 protein: CAISESGGRGDTQYF; CDR3 DNA: TGTGCCATCAGTGAGTCGGGAGGGCGGGGAGATACGCAGTATTTT
J gene: TRBJ2-1; D gene: TRBD1; V gene: TRBV6-1; CDR3 length: 15; clone size: NA; CDR3 protein: CASTGSWDSSNEQFF; CDR3 DNA: TGTGCCAGCACCGGCTCCTGGGACAGCTCCAATGAGCAGTTCTTC
J gene: TRBJ2-7; D gene: NA; V gene: TRBV29-1; CDR3 length: 14; clone size: few; CDR3 protein: CSVESVQGGNEQYF; CDR3 DNA: TGCAGCGTTGAATCCGTACAGGGAGGAAACGAGCAGTACTTC
J gene: TRBJ2-1; D gene: TRBD2; V gene: TRBV28; CDR3 length: 17; clone size: NA; CDR3 protein: CASSSASGRSSYNEQFF; CDR3 DNA: TGTGCCAGCAGTTCCGCTAGCGGAAGGAGCTCCTACAATGAGCAGTTCTTC
J gene: TRBJ1-5; D gene: NA; V gene: TRBV27; CDR3 length: 14; clone size: NA; CDR3 protein: CASSFSTEGQPQHF; CDR3 DNA: TGTGCCAGCAGTTTTAGCACAGAAGGTCAGCCCCAGCATTTT
J gene: TRBJ1-1; D gene: TRBD1; V gene: TRBV27; CDR3 length: 13; clone size: NA; CDR3 protein: CASKGTGVMKAFF; CDR3 DNA: TGTGCCAGCAAGGGGACAGGGGTAATGAAAGCTTTCTTT
J gene: TRBJ2-3; D gene: TRBD2; V gene: TRBV9; CDR3 length: 16; clone size: NA; CDR3 protein: CASSVGTSGSTDTQYF; CDR3 DNA: TGTGCCAGCAGCGTTGGGACTAGCGGGAGCACAGATACGCAGTATTTT
J gene: TRBJ1-1; D gene: NA; V gene: TRBV7-2; CDR3 length: 13; clone size: NA; CDR3 protein: CASTGRTNTEAFF; CDR3 DNA: TGTGCCAGCACAGGGAGGACGAACACTGAAGCTTTCTTT
J gene: TRBJ2-7; D gene: TRBD1; V gene: TRBV6-5; CDR3 length: 15; clone size: NA; CDR3 protein: CATQRQDRGAYEQYF; CDR3 DNA: TGTGCCACCCAACGCCAGGACAGGGGAGCCTACGAGCAGTACTTC
J gene: TRBJ1-3; D gene: TRBD1; V gene: TRBV28; CDR3 length: 15; clone size: NA; CDR3 protein: CASRLAGQGRNTIYF; CDR3 DNA: TGTGCCAGCAGGTTGGCGGGACAGGGAAGAAACACCATATATTTT
J gene: TRBJ1-4; D gene: TRBD1; V gene: TRBV19; CDR3 length: 15; clone size: NA; CDR3 protein: CASSGGQGVHEKLFF; CDR3 DNA: TGTGCCAGTAGTGGTGGGCAGGGGGTACATGAAAAACTGTTTTTT
J gene: TRBJ1-5; D gene: NA; V gene: TRBV4-1; CDR3 length: 14; clone size: NA; CDR3 protein: CASSQGISNQPQHF; CDR3 DNA: TGCGCCAGCAGCCAGGGGATTAGCAATCAGCCCCAGCATTTT
J gene: TRBJ2-7; D gene: TRBD1; V gene: TRBV6-1; CDR3 length: 15; clone size: NA; CDR3 protein: CASSDRDRPNYEQYF; CDR3 DNA: TGTGCCAGCAGTGACAGGGACAGGCCCAACTACGAGCAGTACTTC
J gene: TRBJ2-4; D gene: TRBD2; V gene: TRBV19; CDR3 length: 17; clone size: NA; CDR3 protein: CASTRELAGGAKNIQYF; CDR3 DNA: TGTGCCAGTACCCGGGAGCTTGCGGGAGGGGCCAAAAACATTCAGTACTTC
J gene: TRBJ1-6; D gene: NA; V gene: TRBV2; CDR3 length: 13; clone size: few; CDR3 protein: CASYGTPNSPLHF; CDR3 DNA: TGTGCCAGTTATGGGACACCCAATTCACCCCTCCACTTT
J gene: TRBJ2-3; D gene: TRBD2; V gene: TRBV7-2; CDR3 length: 16; clone size: NA; CDR3 protein: CASSSRPSLAGDTQYF; CDR3 DNA: TGTGCCAGCAGCTCCCGCCCCTCACTAGCGGGAGATACGCAGTATTTT
J gene: TRBJ2-7; D gene: TRBD1; V gene: TRBV23-1; CDR3 length: 13; clone size: NA; CDR3 protein: CASPHRQGYEQYF; CDR3 DNA: TGCGCCAGCCCGCACCGACAGGGCTACGAGCAGTACTTC
J gene: TRBJ2-3; D gene: TRBD2; V gene: TRBV2; CDR3 length: 15; clone size: NA; CDR3 protein: CASRIEGRGADTQYF; CDR3 DNA: TGTGCCAGCAGAATAGAGGGGCGGGGGGCAGATACGCAGTATTTT
J gene: TRBJ1-1; D gene: NA; V gene: TRBV5-4; CDR3 length: 14; clone size: few; CDR3 protein: CASSLAFRRNEAFF; CDR3 DNA: TGTGCCAGCAGCTTGGCGTTTCGGCGGAATGAAGCTTTCTTT
J gene: TRBJ2-6; D gene: NA; V gene: TRBV30; CDR3 length: 16; clone size: NA; CDR3 protein: CAWRQLGSSGANVLTF; CDR3 DNA: TGTGCCTGGAGGCAACTCGGGTCCTCTGGGGCCAACGTCCTGACTTTC
J gene: TRBJ2-1; D gene: TRBD2; V gene: TRBV27; CDR3 length: 17; clone size: NA; CDR3 protein: CASSPASGSLLNNEQFF; CDR3 DNA: TGTGCCAGCAGTCCCGCTAGCGGGAGTCTTCTAAACAATGAGCAGTTCTTC